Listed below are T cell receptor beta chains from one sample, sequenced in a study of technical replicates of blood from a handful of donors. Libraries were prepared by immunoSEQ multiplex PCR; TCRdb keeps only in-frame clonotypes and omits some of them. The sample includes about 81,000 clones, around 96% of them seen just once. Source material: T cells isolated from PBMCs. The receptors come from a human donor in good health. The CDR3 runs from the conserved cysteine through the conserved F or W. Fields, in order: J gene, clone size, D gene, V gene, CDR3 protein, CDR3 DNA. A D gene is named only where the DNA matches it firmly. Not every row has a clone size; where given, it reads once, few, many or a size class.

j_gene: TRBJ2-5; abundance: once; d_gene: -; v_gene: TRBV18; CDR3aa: CASSPLADQETQYF; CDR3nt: TGTGCCAGCTCACCTCTTGCGGACCAAGAGACCCAGTACTTC
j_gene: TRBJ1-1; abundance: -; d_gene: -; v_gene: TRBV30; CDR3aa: CAWSSWGGNTEAFF; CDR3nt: TGTGCCTGGAGTTCATGGGGGGGGAACACTGAAGCTTTCTTT
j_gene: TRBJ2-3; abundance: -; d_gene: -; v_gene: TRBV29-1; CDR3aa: CSAPGTSSTDTQYF; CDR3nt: TGCAGCGCTCCGGGGACTTCTAGCACAGATACGCAGTATTTT
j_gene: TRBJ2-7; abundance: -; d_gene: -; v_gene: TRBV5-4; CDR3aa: CASSLINYEQYF; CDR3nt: TGTGCCAGCAGCTTGATCAACTACGAGCAGTACTTC
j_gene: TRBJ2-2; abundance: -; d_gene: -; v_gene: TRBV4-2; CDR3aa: CASSHYLDSNTGELFF; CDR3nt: TGTGCCAGCAGCCACTACCTGGACTCGAACACCGGGGAGCTGTTTTTT
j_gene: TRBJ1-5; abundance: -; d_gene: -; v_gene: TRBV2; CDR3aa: CASSGQGNQPQHF; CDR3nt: TGTGCCAGCAGTGGGCAGGGGAATCAGCCCCAGCATTTT
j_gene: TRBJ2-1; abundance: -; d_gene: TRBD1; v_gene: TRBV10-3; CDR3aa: CAISGLPDRGEGEQFF; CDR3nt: TGTGCCATCAGTGGCCTCCCGGACAGGGGCGAGGGTGAGCAGTTCTTC
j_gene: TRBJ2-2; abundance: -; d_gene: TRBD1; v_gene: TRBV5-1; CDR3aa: CASANSWDSNTGELFF; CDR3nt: TGCGCCAGCGCAAACTCTTGGGACAGCAACACCGGGGAGCTGTTTTTT
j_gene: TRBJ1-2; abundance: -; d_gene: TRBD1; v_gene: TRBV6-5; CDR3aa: CASSYAGGYGYTF; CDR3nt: TGTGCCAGCAGTTACGCAGGGGGCTATGGCTACACCTTC
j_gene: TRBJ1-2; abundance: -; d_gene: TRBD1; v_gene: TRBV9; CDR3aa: CASRLGTGPTFYGYTF; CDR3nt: TGTGCCAGCAGGCTGGGGACAGGGCCCACGTTCTATGGCTACACCTTC
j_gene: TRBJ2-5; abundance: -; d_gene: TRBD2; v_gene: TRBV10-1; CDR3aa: CASSESVGAGGSETQYF; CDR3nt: TGCGCCAGCAGTGAGTCAGTGGGAGCGGGAGGGAGCGAGACCCAGTACTTC
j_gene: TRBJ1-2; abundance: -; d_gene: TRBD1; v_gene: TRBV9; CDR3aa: CASSVGTGSFYGYTF; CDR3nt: TGTGCCAGCAGCGTAGGGACAGGTTCCTTCTATGGCTACACCTTC
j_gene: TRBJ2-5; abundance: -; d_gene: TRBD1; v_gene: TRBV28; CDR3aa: CASIGDRGGQETQYF; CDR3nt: TGTGCCAGCATTGGGGACAGGGGCGGACAAGAGACCCAGTACTTC
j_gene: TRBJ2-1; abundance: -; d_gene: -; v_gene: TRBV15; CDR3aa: CATSSAGSYNEQFF; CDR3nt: TGTGCCACCAGCAGCGCGGGGAGCTACAATGAGCAGTTCTTC
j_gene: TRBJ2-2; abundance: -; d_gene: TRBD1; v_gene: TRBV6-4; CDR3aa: CASTRSPGQGDGELFF; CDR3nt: TGTGCCAGCACTAGGAGCCCGGGACAGGGCGACGGGGAGCTGTTTTTT
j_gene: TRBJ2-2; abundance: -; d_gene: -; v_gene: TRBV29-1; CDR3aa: CSVGQANTGELFF; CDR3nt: TGCAGCGTCGGCCAGGCGAACACCGGGGAGCTGTTTTTT
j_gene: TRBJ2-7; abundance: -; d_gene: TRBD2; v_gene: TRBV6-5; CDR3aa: CASSYSFVAGDYEQYF; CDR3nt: TGTGCCAGCAGTTACTCGTTTGTGGCGGGGGACTACGAGCAGTACTTC
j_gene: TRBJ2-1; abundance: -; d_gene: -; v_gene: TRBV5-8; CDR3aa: CASNPARVAGSSYNEQFF; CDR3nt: TGTGCCAGCAACCCAGCGAGGGTGGCGGGAAGCTCCTACAATGAGCAGTTCTTC
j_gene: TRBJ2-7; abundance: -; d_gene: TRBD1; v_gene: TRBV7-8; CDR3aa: CASSFRTGDHEQYF; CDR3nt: TGTGCCAGCAGCTTTCGGACAGGGGACCACGAGCAGTACTTC
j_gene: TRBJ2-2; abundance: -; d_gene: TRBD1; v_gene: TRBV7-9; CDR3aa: CASSLRGTGVTGELFF; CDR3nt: TGTGCCAGCAGCTTAAGAGGTACAGGGGTTACCGGGGAGCTGTTTTTT
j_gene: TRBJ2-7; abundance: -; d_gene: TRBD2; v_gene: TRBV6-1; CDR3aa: CASSKGLAGGPLYEQYF; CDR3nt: TGTGCCAGCAGTAAAGGACTAGCGGGAGGGCCTTTGTACGAGCAGTACTTC
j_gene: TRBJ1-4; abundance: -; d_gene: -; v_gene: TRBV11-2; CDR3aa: CASSRTERQGEKLFF; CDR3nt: TGTGCCAGCAGCCGGACGGAGCGCCAGGGTGAAAAACTGTTTTTT
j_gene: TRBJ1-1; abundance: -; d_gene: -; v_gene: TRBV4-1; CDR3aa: CASSLEGGGAEAFF; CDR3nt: TGCGCCAGCAGCCTAGAAGGTGGGGGCGCCGAAGCTTTCTTT
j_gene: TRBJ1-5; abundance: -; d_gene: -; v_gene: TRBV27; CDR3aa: CASRILRPGDENNQPQHF; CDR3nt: TGTGCCAGCCGAATCCTTCGACCAGGGGACGAGAACAATCAGCCCCAGCATTTT
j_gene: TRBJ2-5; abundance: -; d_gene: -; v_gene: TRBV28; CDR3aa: CASSLRTLGETQYF; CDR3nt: TGTGCCAGCAGTTTAAGAACCCTCGGGGAGACCCAGTACTTC
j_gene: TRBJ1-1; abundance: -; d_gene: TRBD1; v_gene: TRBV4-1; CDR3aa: CASSQAQGETEAFF; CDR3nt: TGCGCCAGCAGCCAAGCCCAGGGGGAAACTGAAGCTTTCTTT
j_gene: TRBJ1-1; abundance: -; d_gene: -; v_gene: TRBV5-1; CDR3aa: CASSPSGTEAFF; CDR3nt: TGCGCCAGCTCTCCGTCGGGCACTGAAGCTTTCTTT
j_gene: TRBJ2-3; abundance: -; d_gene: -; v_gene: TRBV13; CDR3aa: CASSLAAGFSPTSTDTQYF; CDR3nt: TGTGCCAGCAGCTTAGCAGCGGGTTTCTCTCCTACTAGCACAGATACGCAGTATTTT
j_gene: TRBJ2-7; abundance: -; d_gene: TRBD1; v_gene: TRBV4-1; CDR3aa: CASSRTGTGGSEQYF; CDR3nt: TGCGCCAGCAGCCGAACCGGGACAGGTGGATCCGAGCAGTACTTC
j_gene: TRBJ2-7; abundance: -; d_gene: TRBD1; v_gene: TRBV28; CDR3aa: CASSLGTGPHYEQYF; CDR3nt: TGTGCCAGCAGTTTGGGGACAGGGCCCCACTACGAGCAGTACTTC
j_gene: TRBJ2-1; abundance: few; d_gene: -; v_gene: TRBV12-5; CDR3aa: CASRASTVPYNEQFF; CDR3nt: TGTGCTAGTCGAGCTAGCACGGTACCCTACAATGAGCAGTTCTTC
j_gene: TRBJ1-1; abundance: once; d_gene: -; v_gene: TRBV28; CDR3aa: CASSLSRVALTTEAFF; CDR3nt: TGTGCCAGCAGTTTGTCCCGGGTAGCTTTGACCACTGAAGCTTTCTTT
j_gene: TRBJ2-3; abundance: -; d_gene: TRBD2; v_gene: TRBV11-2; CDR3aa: CASSSVASSGIGTDTQYF; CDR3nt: TGTGCCAGCAGCTCGGTGGCCTCTAGCGGGATTGGCACAGATACGCAGTATTTT
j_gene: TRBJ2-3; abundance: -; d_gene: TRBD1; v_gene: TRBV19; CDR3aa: CASIPLGGLSTDTQYF; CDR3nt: TGTGCCAGTATCCCTCTAGGGGGCCTTTCCACAGATACGCAGTATTTT
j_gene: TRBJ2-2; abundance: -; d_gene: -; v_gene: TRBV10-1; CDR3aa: CASSGPGKGGELFF; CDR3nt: TGCGCCAGCAGTGGCCCAGGGAAGGGCGGGGAGCTGTTTTTT
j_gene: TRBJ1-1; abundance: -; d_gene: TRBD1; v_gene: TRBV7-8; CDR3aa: CASSLGGQLNTEAFF; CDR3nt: TGTGCCAGCAGCTTAGGGGGACAGTTGAACACTGAAGCTTTCTTT
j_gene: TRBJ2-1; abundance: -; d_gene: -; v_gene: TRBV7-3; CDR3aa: CASSFTGRGGDEQFF; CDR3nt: TGTGCCAGCAGCTTTACGGGACGAGGAGGGGATGAGCAGTTCTTC
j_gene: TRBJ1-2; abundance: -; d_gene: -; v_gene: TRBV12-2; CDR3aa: CASRPVGQRGYTF; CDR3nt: TGTGCAAGTCGCCCCGTAGGGCAGCGGGGCTACACCTTC
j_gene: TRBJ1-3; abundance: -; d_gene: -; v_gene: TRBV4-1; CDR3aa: CASSHPGNTIYF; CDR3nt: TGCGCCAGCAGCCACCCAGGAAACACCATATATTTT
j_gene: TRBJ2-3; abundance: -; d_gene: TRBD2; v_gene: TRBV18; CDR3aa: CASSPRGSRLADTDTQYF; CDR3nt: TGTGCCAGCTCACCACGAGGTTCAAGACTAGCGGATACAGATACGCAGTATTTT